This TCR beta chain was sequenced in a study of T-cell reconstitution after alpha-beta-depleted transplantation in children. A word on this clonotype: Its target is unknown.

Study outcomes and limitations: Roughly two months post-transplant, alpha-beta T cells reportedly originated from several hundred graft clones that had expanded. T cells produced anew were the main source of T-cell counts and diversity one year after transplant. Diversity of TCRbeta at day 60 was high in some patients, arising from surviving recipient T cells and thymic progenitors.

V gave up 6 bases and J gave up 0 bases; unmatched junction bases: 13. Germline-derived CDR1 and CDR2 are SEHNR and FQNEAQ (reference sequence). The CDR3 runs to 17 residues. It was with unique molecular identifiers that the TCRbeta library was prepared. TCRdb ran MiXCR on the PCR reads and lists one entry per CDR3 protein. The data hold about 830,000 distinct CDR3 sequences, with about 15% observed a single time. The gene calls are TRBV7-9 and TRBJ2-7; TRBD1 matches at 8 bases. Specimen: PBMCs, mostly from graft donor cells, collected 360 days after TCRalphabeta/CD19-depleted stem cell transplant. The sequence was obtained from a male patient aged 5 to 17 who had a stem cell transplant for acute lymphoblastic leukemia, so the T cells may come from the graft donor. The CDR3 DNA reads TGTGCCAGCAGAGATACAAGGACAGGGCCTCACTCCTACGAGCAGTACTTC. Protein: CASRDTRTGPHSYEQYF.